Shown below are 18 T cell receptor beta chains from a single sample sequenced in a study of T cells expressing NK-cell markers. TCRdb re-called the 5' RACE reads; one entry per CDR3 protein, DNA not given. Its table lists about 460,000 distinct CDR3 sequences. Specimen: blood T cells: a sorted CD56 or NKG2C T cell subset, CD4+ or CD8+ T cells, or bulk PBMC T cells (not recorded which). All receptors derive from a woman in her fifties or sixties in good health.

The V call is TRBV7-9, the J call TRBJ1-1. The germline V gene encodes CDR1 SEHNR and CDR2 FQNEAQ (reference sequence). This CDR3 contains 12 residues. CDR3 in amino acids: CASSAGRTEAFF.

CDR3 in amino acids: CASSEGLAGGIAKNIQYF. The rearrangement links TRBV4-1 to TRBJ2-4; the TRBD2 assignment by TCRdb is unverifiable without DNA. Germline assignment: CDR1 MGHRA and CDR2 YSYEKL. This CDR3 region has 18 residues.

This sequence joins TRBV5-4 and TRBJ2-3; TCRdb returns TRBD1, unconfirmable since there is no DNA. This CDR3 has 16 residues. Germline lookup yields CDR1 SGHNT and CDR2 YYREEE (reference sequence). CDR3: CASSRPGRGFSDTQYF.

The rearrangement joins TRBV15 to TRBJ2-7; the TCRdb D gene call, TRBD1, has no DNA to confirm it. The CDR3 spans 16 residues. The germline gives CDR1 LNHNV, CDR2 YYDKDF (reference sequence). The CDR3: CATSTPATGGTYEQYF.

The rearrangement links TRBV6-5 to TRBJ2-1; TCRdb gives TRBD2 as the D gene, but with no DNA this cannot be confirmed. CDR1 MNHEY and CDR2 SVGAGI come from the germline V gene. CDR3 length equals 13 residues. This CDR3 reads CASKHWRGDEQFF.

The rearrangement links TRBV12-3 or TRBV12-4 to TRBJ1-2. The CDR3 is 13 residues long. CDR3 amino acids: CASSQARVYGYTF.

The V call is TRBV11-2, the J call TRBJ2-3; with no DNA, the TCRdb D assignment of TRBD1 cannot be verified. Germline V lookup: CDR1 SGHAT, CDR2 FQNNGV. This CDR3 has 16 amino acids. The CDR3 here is CASSPEQGFGTDTQYF.

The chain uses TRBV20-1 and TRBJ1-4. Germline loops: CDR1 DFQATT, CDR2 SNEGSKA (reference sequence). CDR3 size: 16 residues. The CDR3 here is CSARVPALATNEKLFF.

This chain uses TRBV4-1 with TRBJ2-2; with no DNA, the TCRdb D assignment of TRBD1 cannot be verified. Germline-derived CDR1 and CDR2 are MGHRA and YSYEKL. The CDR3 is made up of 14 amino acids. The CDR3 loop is CASSPVQATGELFF.

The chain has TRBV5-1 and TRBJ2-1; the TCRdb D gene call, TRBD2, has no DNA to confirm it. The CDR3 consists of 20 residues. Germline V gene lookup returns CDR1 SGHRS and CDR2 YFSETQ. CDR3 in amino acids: CASSLRPVGSELRAYNEQFF. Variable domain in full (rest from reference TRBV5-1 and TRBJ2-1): KAGVTQTPRYLIKTRGQQVTLSCSPISGHRSVSWYQQTPGQGLQFLFEYFSETQRNKGNFPGRFSGRQFSNSRSEMNVSTLELGDSALYLCASSLRPVGSELRAYNEQFFGPGTRLTVL.

CDR3 sequence: CASSLQAGLTNEQFF. This chain joins TRBV5-1 and TRBJ2-1. The CDR3 extends over 15 amino acids. In germline, CDR1 is SGHRS, CDR2 YFSETQ.

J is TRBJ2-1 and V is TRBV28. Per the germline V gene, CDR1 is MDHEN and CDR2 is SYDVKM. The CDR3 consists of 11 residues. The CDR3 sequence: CASSFSSGQFF. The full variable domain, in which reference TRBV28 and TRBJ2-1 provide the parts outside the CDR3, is DVKVTQSSRYLVKRTGEKVFLECVQDMDHENMFWYRQDPGLGLRLIYFSYDVKMKEKGDIPEGYSVSREKKERFSLILESASTNQTSMYLCASSFSSGQFFGPGTRLTVL.

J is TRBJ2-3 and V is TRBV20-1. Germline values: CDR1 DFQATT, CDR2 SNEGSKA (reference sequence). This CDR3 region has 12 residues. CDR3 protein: CSARRSTDTQYF.

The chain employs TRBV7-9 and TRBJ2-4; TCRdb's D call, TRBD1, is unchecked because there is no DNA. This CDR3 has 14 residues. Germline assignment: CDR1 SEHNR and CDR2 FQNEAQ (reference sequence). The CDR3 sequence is CASSLRAGENIQYF.

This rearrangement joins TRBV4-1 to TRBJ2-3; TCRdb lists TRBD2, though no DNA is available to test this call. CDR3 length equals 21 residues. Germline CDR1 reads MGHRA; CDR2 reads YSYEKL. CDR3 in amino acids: CASSHTRLASGRRGNTDTQYF.

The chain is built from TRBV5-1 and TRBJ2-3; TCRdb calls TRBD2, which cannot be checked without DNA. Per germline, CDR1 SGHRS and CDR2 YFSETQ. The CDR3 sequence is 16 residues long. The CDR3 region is CASSLDVSGSGDTQYF.

This chain's CDR3 is CASRRRQATNEKLFF. V gene TRBV6-1 combines with J gene TRBJ1-4; without DNA, the TCRdb call of TRBD1 cannot be checked. Germline lookup yields CDR1 MNHNS and CDR2 SASEGT. This CDR3 region has 15 residues.

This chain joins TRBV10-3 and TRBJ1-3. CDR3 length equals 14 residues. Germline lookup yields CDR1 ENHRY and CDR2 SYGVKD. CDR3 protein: CAIRIEVSGNTIYF.